This is a list of T cell receptor beta chains from one sample in a study of Ad26.COV2.S vaccination and SARS-CoV-2 variants. Some clones are missing from TCRdb's copy, which holds only in-frame ones; the method was immunoSEQ multiplex PCR. The data contain a few hundred thousand clones, roughly 90% of them singletons. The starting material was peripheral blood, obtained in a trial of Ad26.COV2.S vaccine versus placebo. Receptors were obtained from a person aged 18 to 59 who received the Ad26.COV2.S COVID-19 vaccine or a placebo. Each CDR3 is given with its conserved first and last residue. Each record gives: D gene, J gene, CDR3 length, V gene, CDR3 protein, CDR3 DNA. A D gene is named only where the DNA matches it firmly.

-,TRBJ2-5,15,TRBV11-2,CASSSRAGFQETQYF,TGTGCCAGCAGCTCCCGTGCGGGGTTCCAAGAGACCCAGTACTTC
-,TRBJ2-7,13,TRBV12-3/TRBV12-4,CASSLDAHYEQYF,TGTGCCAGCAGTTTAGATGCCCACTACGAGCAGTACTTC
-,TRBJ2-1,15,TRBV29-1,CSVAVGRRAYNEQFF,TGCAGCGTTGCTGTGGGGCGCAGGGCCTACAATGAGCAGTTCTTC
-,TRBJ2-7,11,TRBV29-1,CSVEGVYEQYF,TGCAGCGTTGAGGGAGTCTACGAGCAGTACTTC
TRBD2,TRBJ2-7,13,TRBV30,CAWRERDFYEQYF,TGTGCCTGGAGGGAGCGGGACTTCTACGAGCAGTACTTC
-,TRBJ1-3,15,TRBV5-4,CASSLRGGSGNTIYF,TGTGCCAGCAGCCTCCGAGGGGGGTCTGGAAACACCATATATTTT
TRBD1,TRBJ1-1,14,TRBV30,CAWSTGTGATEAFF,TGTGCCTGGAGTACCGGGACAGGGGCCACTGAAGCTTTCTTT
TRBD2,TRBJ2-1,13,TRBV2,CASRTSGSNEQFF,TGTGCCAGCAGGACTAGCGGGAGTAATGAGCAGTTCTTC
TRBD2,TRBJ2-1,19,TRBV4-1,CASSPQSGTSGSKNGEQFF,TGCGCCAGCAGCCCTCAGTCCGGGACTAGCGGGAGCAAAAATGGGGAGCAGTTCTTC
-,TRBJ2-1,12,TRBV7-2,CASSPPLGEQFF,TGTGCCAGCAGCCCCCCCCTCGGTGAGCAGTTCTTC
-,TRBJ1-6,16,TRBV27,CASSLPPGLGNSPLHF,TGTGCCAGCAGTTTGCCACCGGGACTCGGTAATTCACCCCTCCACTTT
-,TRBJ1-2,13,TRBV6-4,CASSPTGWSGYTF,TGTGCCAGCAGTCCAACAGGGTGGAGTGGCTACACCTTC
TRBD1,TRBJ2-1,16,TRBV14,CASRQPGTGDYNEQFF,TGTGCCAGCAGGCAGCCCGGGACAGGGGACTACAATGAGCAGTTCTTC
-,TRBJ1-2,12,TRBV6-5,CASSRGGGGYTF,TGTGCCAGCAGCCGGGGGGGCGGCGGCTACACCTTC
-,TRBJ1-6,13,TRBV7-9,CASSFKDNSPLHF,TGTGCCAGCAGCTTTAAGGATAATTCACCCCTCCACTTT
TRBD2,TRBJ2-3,17,TRBV5-4,CASSLGLTSGGTDTQYF,TGTGCCAGCAGCTTGGGTCTTACTAGCGGGGGCACAGATACGCAGTATTTT
TRBD1,TRBJ1-3,16,TRBV11-2,CASSQNRGRKGNTIYF,TGTGCCAGCAGCCAAAACAGGGGGCGAAAAGGAAACACCATATATTTT
TRBD2,TRBJ2-7,17,TRBV5-1,CASSQGLAGPTSSRTYF,TGCGCCAGCAGCCAAGGACTAGCGGGACCCACCTCCTCGCGAACATACTTC
-,TRBJ2-1,14,TRBV19,CASRPGRWNNEQFF,TGTGCCAGTAGACCGGGACGGTGGAACAATGAGCAGTTCTTC
TRBD1,TRBJ1-1,14,TRBV11-1,CASSEQGAGTEAFF,TGTGCCAGCAGCGAACAGGGGGCTGGGACTGAAGCTTTCTTT
-,TRBJ2-7,10,TRBV21-1,CASPRNEQYF,TGTGCCAGCCCACGTAACGAGCAGTACTTC
-,TRBJ1-4,16,TRBV5-1,CASSSTTPGTTEKLFF,TGCGCCAGCAGTTCCACCACCCCCGGGACAACGGAAAAACTGTTTTTT
TRBD1,TRBJ1-1,14,TRBV24-1,CATSDTGGSTEAFF,TGTGCCACCAGTGACACAGGGGGAAGCACTGAAGCTTTCTTT
-,TRBJ2-2,16,TRBV11-1,CASSFWSRSPTGELFF,TGTGCCAGCAGCTTTTGGAGCCGGAGCCCCACCGGGGAGCTGTTTTTT
-,TRBJ2-1,14,TRBV7-8,CASSSTLIYNEQFF,TGTGCCAGCAGCTCGACCCTTATTTACAATGAGCAGTTCTTC